This record concerns one T cell receptor beta chain sequence. The assay was immunoSEQ multiplex PCR, and TCRdb's table has in-frame clones only and misses some. Of fewer than 20,000 clones listed, 70% were seen once; the top ten hold roughly 8%. The CDR3 runs 14 residues. Unmatched junction bases numbered 5, after V lost 2 bases and J lost 6 bases. Germline V gene data show CDR1 as SGHNT and CDR2 as YYREEE (reference sequence). This sample is part of a study of chemoradiotherapy in HPV16-positive cancers. The sequence came from a human donor with HPV-associated anogenital cancer. V is TRBV5-4 and J is TRBJ1-1, with 9 positions matching TRBD1. The sequenced sample was tumor tissue, obtained from a patient who underwent chemoradiotherapy. DNA for the CDR3: TGTGCCAGCAGCTTTACAGGGGGCGACGCTGAAGCTTTCTTT. Encoded protein: CASSFTGGDAEAFF.